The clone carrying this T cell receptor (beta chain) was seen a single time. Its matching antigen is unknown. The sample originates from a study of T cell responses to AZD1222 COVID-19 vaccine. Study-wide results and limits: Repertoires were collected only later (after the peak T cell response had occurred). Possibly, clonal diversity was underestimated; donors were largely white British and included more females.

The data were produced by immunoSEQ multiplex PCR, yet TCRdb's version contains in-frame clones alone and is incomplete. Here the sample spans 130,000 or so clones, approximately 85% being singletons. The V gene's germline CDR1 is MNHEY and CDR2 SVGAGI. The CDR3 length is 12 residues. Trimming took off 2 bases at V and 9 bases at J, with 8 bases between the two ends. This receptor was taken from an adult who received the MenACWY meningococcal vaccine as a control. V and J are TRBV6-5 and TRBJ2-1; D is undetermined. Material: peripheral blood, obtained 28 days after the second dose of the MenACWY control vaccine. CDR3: CASSYPTGEQFF. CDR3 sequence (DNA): TGTGCCAGCAGTTACCCGACTGGTGAGCAGTTCTTC.